This TCR beta chain was found in a study of shared clonotypes between healthy human individuals. Study-level background: Donors had three CD4 naive, three CD4 memory, two CD8 naive and one CD8 memory plate apiece. The study, taken as a whole, reports: Naive subsets, compared against memory subsets, generally had larger estimated richness values. An anticipated effect of sequencing depth on clonotype sharing among donors was recognized.

The test was conducted at deep level. The data were produced by immunoSEQ multiplex PCR, yet TCRdb's version contains in-frame clones alone and is incomplete. The profile shows 600,000 to 750,000 clones, approximately 79% of them singletons. Details on this clone: As yet, its antigen is unknown.

This CDR3 region has 14 residues. Germline lookup yields CDR1 MNHNS and CDR2 SASEGT. The J segment lost 2 bases and the V segment lost 7 bases, leaving 7 bases of the junction unmatched. Sequenced sample: memory CD4+ T cells sorted from blood. Subset reported: CD45RA-negative fraction. This clonotype was obtained from a woman younger than 45 in good health. The rearrangement uses TRBV6-1 and TRBJ2-7, with 8 nucleotides matching TRBD2. The CDR3 bases are TGTGCCAGCAAGAGCGGGAGAAGGCCCTACGAGCAGTACTTC. It translates to CASKSGRRPYEQYF.